One sample yielded the 10 T cell receptor beta chains listed below, sequenced in a study of shared clonotypes between healthy human individuals. TCRdb's copy holds only in-frame clones and misses some; the assay was immunoSEQ multiplex PCR. The sample has 2.5 million or so clones; more than 80% are singletons. The material sequenced was naive CD4+ T cells sorted from blood. Noted subset: CD45RA+ positively selected. All receptors derive from a man aged 18-30 years in good health.

V gene TRBV7-2 combines with J gene TRBJ1-2; D possibly corresponds to TRBD1 (6 bases). The V and J ends lost 6 bases and 4 bases respectively, with 15 bases between them. The CDR3 covers 14 residues. Germline assignment: CDR1 SGHTA and CDR2 FQGNSA. DNA for the CDR3: TGTGCCAGCAGTGGGCAGGGGACGGTCTATGGCTACACCTTC. This sequence encodes CASSGQGTVYGYTF.

The CDR3 is CASSLYSGLGSPLHF. As DNA, the CDR3 is TGTGCCAGCAGTTTATATTCGGGCTTGGGATCACCCCTCCACTTT. This chain connects TRBV27 to TRBJ1-6; D remains ambiguous. The length of the CDR3 is 15 residues. Between the trimmed V and J ends, which lost 1 base and 10 bases, there was a span of 14 bases. Germline loops: CDR1 MNHEY, CDR2 SMNVEV (reference sequence).

The V and J genes are TRBV9 and TRBJ2-3; D is possibly TRBD2 (5 bases). Trimming left V 2 bases short and J 2 bases short, with 12 bases between. Germline V gives CDR1 SGDLS, CDR2 YYNGEE. This CDR3 is built from 15 residues. CDR3 in amino acids: CASSVGGRPTDTQYF. The CDR3 DNA reads as TGTGCCAGCAGCGTCGGTGGGAGACCCACAGATACGCAGTATTTT.

This clone appeared once. The chain is built from TRBV21-1 and TRBJ2-7; the DNA was not used to check the table's D call, TRBD1. TRBV21-1 is an annotated pseudogene. There are 17 residues in the CDR3. The CDR3 protein is CASSKVWTDLPHYEQYF. DNA for the CDR3: TGTGCCAGCAGCAAAGTTTGGACAGACCTTCCACACTACGAGCAGTACTTC.

A few counts support this clone. This chain joins TRBV10-2 and TRBJ1-6; tentative D call: TRBD1 (5 bases). The CDR3 has 14 amino acids. With 2 bases removed from V and 12 bases from J, the gap between germline ends came to 14 bases. The germline CDR1 and CDR2 sequences are WSHSY and SAAADI. CDR3 residues: CASSEARGIGPLHF. CDR3 in DNA: TGCGCCAGCAGTGAGGCCCGGGGGATTGGACCCCTCCACTTT.

V gene TRBV2 combines with J gene TRBJ2-2, with TRBD2 matching over 10 bases. The V gene's germline CDR1 is SNHLY and CDR2 FYNNEI. The CDR3 length is 15 residues. The junction had 9 bases not matched to a gene; V was cut back by 8 bases and J by 6 bases. The CDR3 is CASLPQRGGSGELFF. In DNA, the CDR3 is TGTGCCAGCCTTCCCCAGCGGGGGGGCTCCGGGGAGCTGTTTTTT.

The genes are TRBV5-6 and TRBJ2-1; 7 nucleotides agree with TRBD2. The V gene's germline CDR1 is SGHDT and CDR2 YYEEEE. The CDR3 is 16 amino acids. After removal of 1 base from V and 4 bases from J, the junction contained 8 bases not matched to a gene. As DNA, the CDR3 is TGTGCCAGCAGCTTGTTCGCAGGGAGGGCATACAATGAGCAGTTCTTC. Encoded protein: CASSLFAGRAYNEQFF.

This clone is a singleton in its sample. J is TRBJ2-6 and V is TRBV29-1, with a weak D call TRBD1 (6 bases). V lost 1 base, J lost 4 bases, and 14 bases lay in between. Germline loops: CDR1 SQVTM, CDR2 ANQGSEA. This CDR3 has 16 residues. The CDR3 reads CSVEVWQGPGANVLTF. DNA for the CDR3: TGCAGCGTTGAAGTGTGGCAGGGGCCCGGGGCCAACGTCCTGACTTTC.

This chain joins TRBV6-6 and TRBJ1-5; 9 nucleotides agree with TRBD1. V lost 5 bases, J lost 7 bases, and 6 bases stayed unmatched. The CDR3 extends over 14 amino acids. Germline loops: CDR1 MNHNY, CDR2 SVGAGI (reference sequence). CDR3 sequence (DNA): TGTGCCAGCAGTCATCCGGGACAGGGACAGCCCCAGCATTTT. The encoded protein is CASSHPGQGQPQHF.

This chain connects TRBV20-1 to TRBJ2-5; TRBD2 is a possible D gene (5 bases). The J call may not be correct, given that the DNA end is closer to TRBJ2-7. The CDR3 loop spans 10 amino acids. Germline V CDR1 and CDR2: DFQATT, SNEGSKA (reference sequence). CDR3 sequence (DNA): TGCAGTGCCGCGGGCCTCGAGCAGTACTTC. This gives the protein CSAAGLEQYF.